The T cell receptor (beta chain) described here comes from a study of blood T cell repertoires in COVID-19. Across the whole study: The United States, Italy and Spain supplied acute and convalescent COVID-19 samples. T cells, B-cell-depleted T cells, or PBMCs supplied cDNA or gDNA.

Trimming at V came to 6 bases and at J to 6 bases, leaving 4 bases not matched to a gene. The CDR3 runs 14 residues. Germline CDR1 reads MNHEY; CDR2 reads SVGAGI. Per the original methods: Amplification from reference gene primers served as the basis for estimated nucleated cell counts. Measured with immunoSEQ multiplex PCR; TCRdb has only the in-frame clones, and not every one. V, J and clone size are taken as reported in that table, and D and trimming were inferred from the DNA itself. The sample lists about 120,000 clones, roughly 80% seen once, with about 12% in the top ten. A few counts support this clone.

What was sequenced was peripheral blood. This chain connects TRBV6-5 to TRBJ2-1; 11 bases agree with TRBD2. The sequence was obtained from a human donor in a cohort sampled during active COVID-19. CDR3 protein: CASRPGLAANEQFF. CDR3 sequence (DNA): TGTGCCAGCAGACCGGGACTAGCGGCCAATGAGCAGTTCTTC.